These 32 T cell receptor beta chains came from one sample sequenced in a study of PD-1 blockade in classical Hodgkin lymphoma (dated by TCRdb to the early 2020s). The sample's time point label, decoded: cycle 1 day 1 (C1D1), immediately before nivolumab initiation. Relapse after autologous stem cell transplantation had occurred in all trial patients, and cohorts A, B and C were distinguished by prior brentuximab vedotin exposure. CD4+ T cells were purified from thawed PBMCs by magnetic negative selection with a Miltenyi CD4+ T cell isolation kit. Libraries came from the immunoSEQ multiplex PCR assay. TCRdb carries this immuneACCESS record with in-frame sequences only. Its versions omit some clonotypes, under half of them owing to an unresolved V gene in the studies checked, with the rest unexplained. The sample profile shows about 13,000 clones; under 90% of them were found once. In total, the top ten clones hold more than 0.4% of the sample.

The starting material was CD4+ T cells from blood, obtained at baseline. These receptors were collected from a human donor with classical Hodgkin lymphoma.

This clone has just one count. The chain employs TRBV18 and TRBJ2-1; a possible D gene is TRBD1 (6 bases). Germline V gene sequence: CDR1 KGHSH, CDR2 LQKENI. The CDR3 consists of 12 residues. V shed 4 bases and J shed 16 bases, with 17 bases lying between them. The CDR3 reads CASSLDTGSLFF. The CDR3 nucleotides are TGTGCCAGCTCACTCGATACAGGGAGTCTTTTCTTC.

Here the CDR3 DNA reads TGTGCCAGCAGCTTAATCGCTAGCCCTTTCTACTACGAGCAGTACTTC. Translating gives CASSLIASPFYYEQYF. This sequence joins TRBV11-2 and TRBJ2-7, with a weak D call TRBD2 (5 bases). Germline V gene sequence: CDR1 SGHAT, CDR2 FQNNGV. V dropped 2 bases and J dropped 3 bases, with 17 bases sitting between them. The CDR3 sequence is 16 residues long.

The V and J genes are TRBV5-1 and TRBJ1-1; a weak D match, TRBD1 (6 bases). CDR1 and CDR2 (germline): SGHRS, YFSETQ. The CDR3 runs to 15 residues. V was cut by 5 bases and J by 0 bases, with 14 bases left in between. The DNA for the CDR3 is TGCGCCAGCAGGTACAGGGACACCATGAACACTGAAGCTTTCTTT. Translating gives CASRYRDTMNTEAFF.

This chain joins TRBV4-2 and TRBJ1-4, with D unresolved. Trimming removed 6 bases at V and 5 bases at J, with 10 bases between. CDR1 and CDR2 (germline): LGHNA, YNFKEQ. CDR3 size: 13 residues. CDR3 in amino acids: CASRTGNNEKLFF. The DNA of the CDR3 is TGTGCCAGCAGGACGGGGAACAATGAAAAACTGTTTTTT.

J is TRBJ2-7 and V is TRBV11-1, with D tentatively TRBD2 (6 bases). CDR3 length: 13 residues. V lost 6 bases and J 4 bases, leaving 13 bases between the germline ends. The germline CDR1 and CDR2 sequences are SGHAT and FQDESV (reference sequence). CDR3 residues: CASSRSGSYEQYF. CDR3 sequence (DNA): TGTGCCAGCAGTCGTAGCGGCTCATACGAGCAGTACTTC. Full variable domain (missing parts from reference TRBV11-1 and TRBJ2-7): EAEVAQSPRYKITEKSQAVAFWCDPISGHATLYWYRQILGQGPELLVQFQDESVVDDSQLPKDRFSAERLKGVDSTLKIQPAELGDSAMYLCASSRSGSYEQYFGPGTRLTVT.

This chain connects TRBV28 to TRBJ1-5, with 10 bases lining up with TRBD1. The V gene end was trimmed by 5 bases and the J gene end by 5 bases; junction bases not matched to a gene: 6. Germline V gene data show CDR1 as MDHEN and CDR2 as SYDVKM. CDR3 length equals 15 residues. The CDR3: CASSRRDRGYQPQHF. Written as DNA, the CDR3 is TGTGCCAGCAGTCGCCGGGACAGGGGCTATCAGCCCCAGCATTTT.

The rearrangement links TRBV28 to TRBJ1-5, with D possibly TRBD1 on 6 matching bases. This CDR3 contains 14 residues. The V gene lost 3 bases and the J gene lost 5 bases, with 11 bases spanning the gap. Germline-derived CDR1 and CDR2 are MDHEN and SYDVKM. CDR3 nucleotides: TGTGCCAGCAGTTTTCTCCAGGGGTATCAGCCCCAGCATTTT. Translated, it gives CASSFLQGYQPQHF.

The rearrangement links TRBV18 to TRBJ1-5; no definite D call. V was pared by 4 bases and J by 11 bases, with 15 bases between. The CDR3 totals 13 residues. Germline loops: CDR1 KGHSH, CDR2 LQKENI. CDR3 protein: CASSLLNPGAQHF. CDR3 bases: TGTGCCAGCTCACTGTTGAATCCAGGCGCCCAGCATTTT.

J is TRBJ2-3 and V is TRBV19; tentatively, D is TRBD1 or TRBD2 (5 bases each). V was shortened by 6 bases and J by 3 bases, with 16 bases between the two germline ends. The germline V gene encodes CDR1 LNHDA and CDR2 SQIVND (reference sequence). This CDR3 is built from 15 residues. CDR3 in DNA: TGTGCCAGTAGACCCCGGGACGAGGGGACAGATACGCAGTATTTT. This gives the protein CASRPRDEGTDTQYF.

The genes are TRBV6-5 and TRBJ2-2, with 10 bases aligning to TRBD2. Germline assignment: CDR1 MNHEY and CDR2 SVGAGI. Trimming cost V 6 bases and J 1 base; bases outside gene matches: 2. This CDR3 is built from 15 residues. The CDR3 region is CASSRLAGNTGELFF. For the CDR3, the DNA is TGTGCCAGCAGCCGACTAGCGGGGAACACCGGGGAGCTGTTTTTT.

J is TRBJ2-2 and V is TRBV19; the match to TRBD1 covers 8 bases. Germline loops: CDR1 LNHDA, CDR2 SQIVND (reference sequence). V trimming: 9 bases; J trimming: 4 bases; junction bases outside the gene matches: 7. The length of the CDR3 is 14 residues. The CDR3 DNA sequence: TGTGCCAGCCGAGAACAGGGGGGCACCGGGGAGCTGTTTTTT. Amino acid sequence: CASREQGGTGELFF.

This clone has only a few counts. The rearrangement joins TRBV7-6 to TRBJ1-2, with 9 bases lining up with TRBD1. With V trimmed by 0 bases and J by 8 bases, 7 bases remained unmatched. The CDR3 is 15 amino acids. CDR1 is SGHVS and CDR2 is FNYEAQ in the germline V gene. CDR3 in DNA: TGTGCCAGCAGCTTAGCCGACGGACAGGGGAAAGGCTACACCTTC. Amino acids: CASSLADGQGKGYTF.

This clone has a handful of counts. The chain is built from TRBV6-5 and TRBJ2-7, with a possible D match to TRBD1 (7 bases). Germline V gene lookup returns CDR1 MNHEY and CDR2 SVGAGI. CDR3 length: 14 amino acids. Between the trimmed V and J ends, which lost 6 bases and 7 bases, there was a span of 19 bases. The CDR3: CASRIQEGAGEQYF. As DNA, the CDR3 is TGTGCCAGCAGAATTCAGGAGGGGGCGGGGGAGCAGTACTTC.

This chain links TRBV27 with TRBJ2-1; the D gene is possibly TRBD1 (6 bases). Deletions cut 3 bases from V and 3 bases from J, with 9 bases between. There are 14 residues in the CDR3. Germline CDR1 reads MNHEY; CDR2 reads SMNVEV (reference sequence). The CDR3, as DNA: TGTGCCAGCAGTTTGGCAGGGGTCTACAATGAGCAGTTCTTC. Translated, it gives CASSLAGVYNEQFF.

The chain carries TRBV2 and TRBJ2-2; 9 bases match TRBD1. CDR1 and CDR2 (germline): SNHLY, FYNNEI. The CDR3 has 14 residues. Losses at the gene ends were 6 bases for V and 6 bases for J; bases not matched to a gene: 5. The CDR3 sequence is CASSPGTGSGELFF. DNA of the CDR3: TGTGCCAGCAGCCCCGGGACAGGGTCCGGGGAGCTGTTTTTT. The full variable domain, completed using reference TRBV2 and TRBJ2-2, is EPEVTQTPSHQVTQMGQEVILRCVPISNHLYFYWYRQILGQKVEFLVSFYNNEISEKSEIFDDQFSVERPDGSNFTLKIRSTKLEDSAMYFCASSPGTGSGELFFGEGSRLTVL.

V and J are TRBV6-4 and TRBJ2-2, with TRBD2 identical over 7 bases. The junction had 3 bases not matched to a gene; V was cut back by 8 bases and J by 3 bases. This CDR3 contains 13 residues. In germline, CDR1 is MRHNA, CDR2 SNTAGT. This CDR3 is CASERDYTGELFF. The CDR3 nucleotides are TGTGCCAGCGAGCGGGACTACACCGGGGAGCTGTTTTTT.

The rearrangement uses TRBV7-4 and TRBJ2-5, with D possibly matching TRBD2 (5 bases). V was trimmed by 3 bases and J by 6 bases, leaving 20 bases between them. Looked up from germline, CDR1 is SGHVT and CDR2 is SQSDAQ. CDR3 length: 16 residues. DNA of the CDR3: TGTGCCAGCAGCTTGGACTGTCCGATGGCTTGGAAGACCCAGTACTTC. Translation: CASSLDCPMAWKTQYF.

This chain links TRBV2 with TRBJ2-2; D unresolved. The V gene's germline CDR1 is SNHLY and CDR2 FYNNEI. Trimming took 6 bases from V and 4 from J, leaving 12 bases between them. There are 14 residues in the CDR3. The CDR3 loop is CASRASIPTGELFF. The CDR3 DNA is TGTGCCAGCAGGGCATCAATACCCACCGGGGAGCTGTTTTTT.

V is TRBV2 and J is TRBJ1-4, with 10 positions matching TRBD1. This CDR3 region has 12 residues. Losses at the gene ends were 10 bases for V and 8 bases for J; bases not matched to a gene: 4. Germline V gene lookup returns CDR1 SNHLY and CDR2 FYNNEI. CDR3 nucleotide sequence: TGTGCCACCGCGGGACAGGGGGAAAAACTGTTTTTT. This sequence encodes CATAGQGEKLFF. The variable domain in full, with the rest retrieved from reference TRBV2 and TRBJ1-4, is EPEVTQTPSHQVTQMGQEVILRCVPISNHLYFYWYRQILGQKVEFLVSFYNNEISEKSEIFDDQFSVERPDGSNFTLKIRSTKLEDSAMYFCATAGQGEKLFFGSGTQLSVL.

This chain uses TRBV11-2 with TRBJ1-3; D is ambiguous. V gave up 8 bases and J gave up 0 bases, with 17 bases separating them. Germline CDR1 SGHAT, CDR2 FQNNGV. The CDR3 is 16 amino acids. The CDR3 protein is CASASLGLSSGNTIYF. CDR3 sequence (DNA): TGTGCCAGCGCCTCTCTTGGCTTGAGCTCTGGAAACACCATATATTTT.

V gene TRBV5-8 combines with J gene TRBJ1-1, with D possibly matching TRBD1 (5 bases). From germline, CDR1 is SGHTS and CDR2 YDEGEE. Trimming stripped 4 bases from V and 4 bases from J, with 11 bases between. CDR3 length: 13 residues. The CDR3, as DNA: TGTGCCAGCAGCCGCAGGGTGAGCACTGAAGCTTTCTTT. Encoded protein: CASSRRVSTEAFF.

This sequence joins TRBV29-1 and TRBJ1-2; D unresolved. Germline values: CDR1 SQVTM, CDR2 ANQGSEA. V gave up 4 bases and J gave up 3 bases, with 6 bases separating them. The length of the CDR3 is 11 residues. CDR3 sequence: CSVGLDYGYTF. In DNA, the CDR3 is TGCAGCGTTGGACTGGACTATGGCTACACCTTC.

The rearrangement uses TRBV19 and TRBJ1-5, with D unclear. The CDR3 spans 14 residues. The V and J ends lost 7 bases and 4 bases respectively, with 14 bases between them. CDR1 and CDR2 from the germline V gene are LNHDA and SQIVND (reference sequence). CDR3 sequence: CASTPLGRNQPQHF. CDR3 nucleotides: TGTGCCAGTACCCCACTCGGGAGAAATCAGCCCCAGCATTTT.

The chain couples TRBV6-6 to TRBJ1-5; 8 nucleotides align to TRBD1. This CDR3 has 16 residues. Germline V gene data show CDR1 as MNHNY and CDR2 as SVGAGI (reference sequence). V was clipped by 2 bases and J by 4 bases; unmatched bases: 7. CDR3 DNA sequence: TGTGCCAGCAGTTACGGGGACAGGATACGGAATCAGCCCCAGCATTTT. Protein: CASSYGDRIRNQPQHF.

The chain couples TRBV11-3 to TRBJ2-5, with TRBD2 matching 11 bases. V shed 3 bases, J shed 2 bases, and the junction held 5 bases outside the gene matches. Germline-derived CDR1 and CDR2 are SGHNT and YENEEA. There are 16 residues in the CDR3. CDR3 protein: CASSLNSGGGQETQYF. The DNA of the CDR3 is TGTGCCAGCAGCTTGAATAGCGGGGGGGGACAAGAGACCCAGTACTTC.

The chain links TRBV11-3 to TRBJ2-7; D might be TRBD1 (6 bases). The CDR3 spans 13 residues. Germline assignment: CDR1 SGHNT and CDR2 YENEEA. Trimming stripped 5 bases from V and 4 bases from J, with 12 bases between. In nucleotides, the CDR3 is TGTGCCAGCAGCGCCGACAGGACTTACGAGCAGTACTTC. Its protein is CASSADRTYEQYF. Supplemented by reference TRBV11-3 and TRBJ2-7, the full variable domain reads EAGVVQSPRYKIIEKKQPVAFWCNPISGHNTLYWYLQNLGQGPELLIRYENEEAVDDSQLPKDRFSAERLKGVDSTLKIQPAELGDSAVYLCASSADRTYEQYFGPGTRLTVT.

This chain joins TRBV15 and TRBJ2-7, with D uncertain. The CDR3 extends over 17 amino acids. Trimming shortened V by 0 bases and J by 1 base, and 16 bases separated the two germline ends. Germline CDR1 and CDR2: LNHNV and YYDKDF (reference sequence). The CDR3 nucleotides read TGTGCCACCAGCAGAGATCTGGTTGGGCTCTCATCCTACGAGCAGTACTTC. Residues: CATSRDLVGLSSYEQYF.

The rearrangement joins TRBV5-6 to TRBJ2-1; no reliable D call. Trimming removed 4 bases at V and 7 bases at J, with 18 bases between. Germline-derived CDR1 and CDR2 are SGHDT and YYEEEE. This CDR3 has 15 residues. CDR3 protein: CASSPPGRSLNEQFF. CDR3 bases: TGTGCCAGCAGCCCCCCCGGGCGGAGTCTAAATGAGCAGTTCTTC.

The CDR3, as DNA: TGTGCCAGCAGCCCACTAGCGGTAAATGAGCAGTTCTTC. Translating gives CASSPLAVNEQFF. The chain joins TRBV6-5 to TRBJ2-1; 8 bases fit TRBD2. This CDR3 contains 13 residues. The V gene end was trimmed by 6 bases and the J gene end by 7 bases; junction bases not matched to a gene: 5. Germline V gives CDR1 MNHEY, CDR2 SVGAGI.

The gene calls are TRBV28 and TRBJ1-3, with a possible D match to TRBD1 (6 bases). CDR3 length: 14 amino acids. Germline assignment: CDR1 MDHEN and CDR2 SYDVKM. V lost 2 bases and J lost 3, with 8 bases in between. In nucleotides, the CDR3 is TGTGCCAGCAGTTTAACGACAGGTGGAAACACCATATATTTT. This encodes CASSLTTGGNTIYF.

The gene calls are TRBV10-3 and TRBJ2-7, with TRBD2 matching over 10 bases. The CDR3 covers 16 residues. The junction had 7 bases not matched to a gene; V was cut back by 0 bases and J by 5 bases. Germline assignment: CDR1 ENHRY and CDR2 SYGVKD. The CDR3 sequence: CAISESKRGGRDEQYF. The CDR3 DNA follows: TGTGCCATCAGTGAGTCTAAGCGGGGGGGCAGGGACGAGCAGTACTTC.

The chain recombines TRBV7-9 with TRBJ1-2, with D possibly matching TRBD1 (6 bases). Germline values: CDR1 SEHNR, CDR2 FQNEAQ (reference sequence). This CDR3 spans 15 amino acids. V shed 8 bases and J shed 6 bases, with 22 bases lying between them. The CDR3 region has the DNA TGTGCCAGCCCCCGTTCTGGGGGCAAGATAGATGGCTACACCTTC. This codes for CASPRSGGKIDGYTF.